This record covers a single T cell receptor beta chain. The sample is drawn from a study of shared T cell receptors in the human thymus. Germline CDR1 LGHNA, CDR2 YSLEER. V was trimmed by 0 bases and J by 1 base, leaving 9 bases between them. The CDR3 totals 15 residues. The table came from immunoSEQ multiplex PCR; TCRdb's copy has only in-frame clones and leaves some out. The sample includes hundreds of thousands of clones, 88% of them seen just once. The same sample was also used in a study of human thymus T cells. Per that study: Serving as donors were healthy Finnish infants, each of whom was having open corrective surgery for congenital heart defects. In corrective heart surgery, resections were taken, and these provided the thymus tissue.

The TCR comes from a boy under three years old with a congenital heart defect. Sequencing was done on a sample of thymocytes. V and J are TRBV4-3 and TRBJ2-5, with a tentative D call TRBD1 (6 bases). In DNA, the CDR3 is TGCGCCAGCAGCCAAGATCCGGACAGCCAAGAGACCCAGTACTTC. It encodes CASSQDPDSQETQYF.